A selection of T cell receptor beta chains follows, all from one sample in a study of blood T cell repertoires in COVID-19. Some clones are missing from TCRdb's copy, which holds only in-frame ones; the method was immunoSEQ multiplex PCR. The table records about 380,000 clones, about 88% of them present only once. Sequences were obtained from PBMCs or T cells enriched from blood (not recorded which). The receptors shown here come from a woman in her 30s who had recovered from COVID-19. Each CDR3 is given with its conserved first and last residue. D genes are given only for firm matches. The listing skips clone size in some rows; elsewhere it reads once, few, many or a size class.

>NA|TRBV3-1/TRBV3-2|TRBJ2-5|NA
TGTGCCAGCAGTCCGGGGAGGACCCAAGAGACCCAGTACTTC
CASSPGRTQETQYF
>NA|TRBV3-1/TRBV3-2|TRBJ2-1|NA
TGTGCCAGCAGCCAAGTGCGGGGAGCAGGCAATGAGCAGTTCTTC
CASSQVRGAGNEQFF
>TRBD2|TRBV28|TRBJ2-3|NA
TGTGCCAGCAGCCCCGGGACTAGCGGTTACCCTAGCACAGATACGCAGTATTTT
CASSPGTSGYPSTDTQYF
>TRBD1|TRBV10-3|TRBJ2-7|NA
TGTGCCACCGACCCCGGGACAGGGGTTTTGGAGCAGTACTTC
CATDPGTGVLEQYF
>NA|TRBV5-1|TRBJ2-3|NA
TGCGCCAGCAGTGCGCGTTCTGAGACAGATACGCAGTATTTT
CASSARSETDTQYF
>TRBD2|TRBV6-5|TRBJ2-1|NA
TGTGCCAGCAGTTACGAACTAGCGGATTACAATGAGCAGTTCTTC
CASSYELADYNEQFF
>TRBD2|TRBV19|TRBJ2-2|NA
TGTGCCAGTATAACTAGCGGGGCTCGAGGCACCGGGGAGCTGTTTTTT
CASITSGARGTGELFF
>TRBD2|TRBV3-1/TRBV3-2|TRBJ2-5|NA
TGTGCCAGCAGCCCCCGCCCAGGACTAGCAGATCAAGAGACCCAGTACTTC
CASSPRPGLADQETQYF
>NA|TRBV7-9|TRBJ2-3|NA
TGTGCCAGCAGCTTAATCCCCGGGACAGATACGCAGTATTTT
CASSLIPGTDTQYF
>TRBD2|TRBV28|TRBJ2-7|once
TGTGCCAGCAGTTCGCCCGGGGGGGGCCTCGGCTCCTACGAGCAGTACTTC
CASSSPGGGLGSYEQYF
>NA|TRBV5-1|TRBJ2-7|NA
TGCGCCAGCAGCTCAGGGTGGGGGCAGTACTTC
CASSSGWGQYF
>NA|TRBV19|TRBJ2-1|NA
TGTGCCAGTAGTATAGGGCAGAACAATGAGCAGTTCTTC
CASSIGQNNEQFF
>NA|TRBV2|TRBJ2-6|NA
TGTGCCAGCAGTGCAGACTCCGAGAGTGCAGGGGCCAACGTCCTGACTTTC
CASSADSESAGANVLTF
>TRBD1|TRBV5-1|TRBJ2-7|NA
TGCGCCAGCAGCGAAGGACAGGTCCCCTACGAGCAGTACTTC
CASSEGQVPYEQYF
>TRBD1|TRBV7-3|TRBJ2-7|once
TGTGCCAGCAGCTTTGCAGGGGGCTACGAGCAGTACTTC
CASSFAGGYEQYF
>TRBD2|TRBV27|TRBJ2-1|NA
TGTGCCAGCAGCAATAGCGGGAACTCCTACAATGAGCAGTTCTTC
CASSNSGNSYNEQFF
>NA|TRBV21-1|TRBJ2-1|NA
TGTGCCCGGGAGTTTGGGGACAATGAGCAGTTCTTC
CAREFGDNEQFF
>NA|TRBV19|TRBJ2-2|NA
TGTGCCTCCGGGAACACCGGGGAGCTGTTTTTT
CASGNTGELFF
>TRBD2|TRBV19|TRBJ2-5|NA
TGTGCCAGTAGTATAGGTGGCGCGGGGGGGCCGGGTGAGACCCAGTACTTC
CASSIGGAGGPGETQYF
>NA|TRBV5-1|TRBJ2-3|NA
TGCGCCAGCACTAAGGGGGTCTCTAGCACAGATACGCAGTATTTT
CASTKGVSSTDTQYF
>TRBD1|TRBV5-1|TRBJ1-4|once
TGCGCCAGCAGCTTGGCCTTGGCAGGGGGGTATGAAAAACTGTTTTTT
CASSLALAGGYEKLFF
>NA|TRBV6-5|TRBJ2-3|NA
TGTGCCAGCAGACAAGTACGGGGTACGCAGTATTTT
CASRQVRGTQYF
>NA|TRBV19|TRBJ1-5|NA
TGTGCCAGTAAGGGCAGGGCTATTAATCAGCCCCAGCATTTT
CASKGRAINQPQHF
>NA|TRBV6-1|TRBJ1-3|once
TGTGCCAGCAGTGACAGGGGCGCCGGCTCTGGAAACACCATATATTTT
CASSDRGAGSGNTIYF
>TRBD1|TRBV10-2|TRBJ1-3|NA
TGCGCCAGCACAACCGGGACAGAAATTTACTCTGGAAACACCATATATTTT
CASTTGTEIYSGNTIYF
>NA|TRBV5-1|TRBJ1-2|NA
TGCGCCAGCAGCCCAGAACAGGGTGGCTACACCTTC
CASSPEQGGYTF